This T cell receptor (beta chain) was found in a study of metastatic and nonmetastatic thyroid tumors. At the level of the study: Blood and tumor or nodule tissue repertoires from malignant and benign thyroid patients were compared.

This CDR3 is built from 18 residues. The V gene's germline CDR1 is SGHAT and CDR2 FQNNGV. TCRdb reanalyzed the PCR reads with MiXCR. In the table there are tens of thousands of clones, approximately 18% of which are singletons. On this clone itself: One end of the junction fails to match germline, which may point to a read error.

Until they underwent thyroid surgery, no patient had received any treatment. V is TRBV11-2 and J is TRBJ1-5, with 8 bases identical to TRBD1. This TCR derives from a male donor with papillary thyroid cancer or a benign thyroid nodule (not recorded which). Some clones in this sample may be carry-over from other donors' samples. What was sequenced was blood. The CDR3 protein is CANSPGQVWDSSNQPQHF. In nucleotides, the CDR3 is TGTGCCAACAGCCCGGGACAGGTGTGGGACAGTTCAAATCAGCCCCAGCATTTT.